This T cell receptor beta chain is drawn from a study of tumor-infiltrating lymphocytes in primary liver carcinoma. Whole-study context: The cohort included men and women aged 30 to 69 years. Samples produced roughly 3.5 to 7.13 million productive TCRbeta reads, comparable across tissue types.

RNA and DNA were co-extracted from 20-30 mg of unsorted bulk tissue. Every patient had chronic HBV infection and was treatment-naive. There were five separate regions sampled from each tumor. Constant-region priming of roughly 0.45 ug total RNA yielded TCR beta cDNA. Construction of TCR beta libraries relied on three successive nested multiplex PCR rounds employing slightly modified ARM-PCR. PCR rounds one and two used TRBV1-TRBV30 forward primers with a C-beta reverse primer for around 9 cycles each. Using its own MiXCR run on the multiplex PCR reads, TCRdb lists one record per CDR3 protein. This table has 20,000 or so distinct CDR3 sequences, around three quarters appearing once. Comment on this clonotype: One end of the junction does not line up with germline, which may come from a read error.

Germline CDR1 SGHAT, CDR2 FQNNGV. The CDR3 consists of 16 residues. The sample comprised liver tumor tissue from sampling region 1. Described subset: tumor region T1, superior pole. The chain couples TRBV11-2 to TRBJ1-1; 7 nucleotides agree with TRBD1. This sequence was found in a man aged 35 to 55 with primary liver carcinoma and hepatitis B virus infection. The chain's CDR3 is CASSLSRGLVNSEASF. As DNA, the CDR3 is TGTGCCAGCAGCCTATCCAGGGGGTTGGTGAACAGTGAAGCTTCCTTT.